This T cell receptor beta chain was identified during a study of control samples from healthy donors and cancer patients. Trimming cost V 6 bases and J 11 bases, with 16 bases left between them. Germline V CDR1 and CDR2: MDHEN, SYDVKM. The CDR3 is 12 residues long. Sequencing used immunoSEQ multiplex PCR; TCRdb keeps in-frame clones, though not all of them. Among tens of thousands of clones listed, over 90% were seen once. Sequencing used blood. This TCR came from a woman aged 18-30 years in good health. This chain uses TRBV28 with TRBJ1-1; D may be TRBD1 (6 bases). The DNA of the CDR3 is TGTGCCAGCAGAGTTTATCCGGGGGCTGCTTTCTTT. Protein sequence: CASRVYPGAAFF.